The 16 T cell receptor beta chains reported below all come from one sample, sequenced in a study of T cell repertoires in cytomegalovirus infection. TCRdb redid the calling of the reads with MiXCR, one entry per CDR3 protein. In the table there are fewer than 550,000 distinct CDR3 sequences, around 10% of which are singletons. The sample comprised PBMCs. The receptors shown here come from a human donor in good health (CMV status not recorded). Some clones in this sample may be carry-over from other donors' samples.

In its sample, this clonotype was seen many times. The rearrangement joins TRBV28 to TRBJ2-7; D unclear. V gave up 5 bases and J gave up 1 base, with 12 bases separating them. The CDR3 is 14 residues long. CDR1 MDHEN and CDR2 SYDVKM come from the germline V gene. The CDR3 DNA reads TGTGCCAGCAGTCCCAGAAGCCTTTCCTACGAGCAGTACTTC. Its translation: CASSPRSLSYEQYF.

V is TRBV23-1 and J is TRBJ1-5, with D possibly matching TRBD1 (5 bases). TRBV23-1 is an open reading frame, and its role is uncertain. Between the trimmed V and J ends, which lost 7 bases and 1 base, there was a span of 20 bases. This CDR3 has 17 amino acids. CDR3 nucleotide sequence: TGCGCCAGCATTATCAATCTATCGGGGGGAAGCAATCAGCCCCAGCATTTT. It specifies CASIINLSGGSNQPQHF.

This clonotype was seen many times. V is TRBV7-2 and J is TRBJ2-7; D ambiguous. The V and J ends lost 1 base and 3 bases respectively, with 7 bases between them. Germline V gene data show CDR1 as SGHTA and CDR2 as FQGNSA. The CDR3 length is 13 residues. CDR3: CASSLGPFYEQYF. CDR3 in DNA: TGTGCCAGCAGCTTAGGGCCCTTCTACGAGCAGTACTTC.

Many counts were recorded for this clonotype. The chain joins TRBV11-2 to TRBJ1-4; TRBD1 is a possible D gene (6 bases). The CDR3 sequence is 15 residues long. Per germline, CDR1 SGHAT and CDR2 FQNNGV. V gave up 3 bases and J gave up 7 bases, with 15 bases separating them. Written as DNA, the CDR3 is TGTGCCAGCAGCTTGCAGGGGACGTTGGCTGAAAAACTGTTTTTT. Translated, it gives CASSLQGTLAEKLFF.

Concerning this clonotype itself: This may come from a read error, since a much larger clone is one base off. The CDR3 protein is CATSREQPGTGVDEQFF. The CDR3 coding sequence is TGTGCCACCAGCAGAGAACAACCCGGGACTGGCGTCGATGAGCAGTTCTTC. V is TRBV15 and J is TRBJ2-1; D perhaps matches TRBD2 (6 bases). The germline CDR1 and CDR2 sequences are LNHNV and YYDKDF (reference sequence). The CDR3 has 17 residues. Trimming removed 0 bases at V and 8 bases at J, with 20 bases between.

This clonotype appeared many times. The rearrangement links TRBV7-9 to TRBJ1-1; D is perhaps TRBD1 (6 bases). The V end was cut by 0 bases, the J end by 7 bases, with 15 bases between. The CDR3 length is 15 residues. Per the germline V gene, CDR1 is SEHNR and CDR2 is FQNEAQ (reference sequence). The CDR3 coding sequence is TGTGCCAGCAGCTTAGCGGTTATAGGGGGGGATGAAGCTTTCTTT. Its protein is CASSLAVIGGDEAFF.

This clonotype has more than one count but fewer than ten. The rearrangement links TRBV27 to TRBJ2-1, with 7 bases that match TRBD1. The CDR3 length is 12 residues. CDR1 is MNHEY and CDR2 is SMNVEV in the germline V gene (reference sequence). Trimming at V came to 11 bases and at J to 6 bases, leaving 7 bases not matched to a gene. The CDR3 DNA follows: TGTGCCTGTCAGACAGGGCGCAATGAGCAGTTCTTC. It translates to CACQTGRNEQFF.

This rearrangement joins TRBV2 to TRBJ2-2; D call uncertain. Germline lookup yields CDR1 SNHLY and CDR2 FYNNEI. This CDR3 has 12 residues. The V gene lost 5 bases and the J gene lost 7 bases, with 8 bases spanning the gap. The CDR3 loop reads CASSIDIGELFF. CDR3 sequence (DNA): TGTGCCAGCAGTATAGATATCGGGGAGCTGTTTTTT.

Many counts were recorded for this clonotype. This chain links TRBV7-6 with TRBJ2-5, with 8 bases fitting TRBD1. The ends lost 5 bases at V and 2 bases at J; junction bases unmatched: 7. Germline loops: CDR1 SGHVS, CDR2 FNYEAQ. This CDR3 comprises 15 residues. The CDR3 DNA reads as TGTGCCAGCAGCCCACGACAGGGGAGTCAAGAGACCCAGTACTTC. Its translation: CASSPRQGSQETQYF. Full variable domain (missing parts from reference TRBV7-6 and TRBJ2-5): GAGVSQSPRYKVTKRGQDVALRCDPISGHVSLYWYRQALGQGPEFLTYFNYEAQQDKSGLPNDRFSAERPEGSISTLTIQRTEQRDSAMYRCASSPRQGSQETQYFGPGTRLLVL.

The chain joins TRBV20-1 to TRBJ2-6; D might be TRBD1 (6 bases). The CDR3 loop spans 15 amino acids. V dropped 6 bases and J dropped 1 base, with 13 bases sitting between them. In germline, CDR1 is DFQATT, CDR2 SNEGSKA (reference sequence). CDR3 bases: TGCAGTGCCAGAACTCAGGGGTCTGGGGCCAACGTCCTGACTTTC. This gives the protein CSARTQGSGANVLTF.

This clonotype occurred many times. This chain connects TRBV7-9 to TRBJ2-3; D is perhaps TRBD1 (6 bases). CDR3 length equals 11 residues. Trimming left V 5 bases short and J 9 bases short, with 9 bases between. Germline lookup yields CDR1 SEHNR and CDR2 FQNEAQ (reference sequence). CDR3 bases: TGTGCCAGCAGCCTGGACAGAACGCAGTATTTT. Translated, it gives CASSLDRTQYF.

This clonotype was counted only a few times. The rearrangement uses TRBV29-1 and TRBJ1-2; D unclear. Trimming pared 1 base from V and 4 bases from J, leaving 7 bases between. The V gene's germline CDR1 is SQVTM and CDR2 ANQGSEA. This CDR3 spans 12 amino acids. CDR3 sequence reads: CSVEGQLYGYTF. DNA of the CDR3: TGCAGCGTTGAAGGGCAGCTCTATGGCTACACCTTC.

The table lists this clonotype with a few counts. This rearrangement joins TRBV20-1 to TRBJ1-1; D possibly corresponds to TRBD1 (5 bases). CDR3 length equals 13 residues. Germline V lookup: CDR1 DFQATT, CDR2 SNEGSKA (reference sequence). Trimming removed 5 bases from V and 3 bases from J, with 13 bases in between. CDR3 bases: TGCAGTGCTGGGCAGGGAGGGGACACTGAAGCTTTCTTT. Translation gives CSAGQGGDTEAFF.

This clonotype was seen many times. The chain joins TRBV12-3 or TRBV12-4 to TRBJ1-1; 9 bases agree with TRBD1. The length of the CDR3 is 16 residues. Losses at the gene ends were 7 bases for V and 4 bases for J; bases not matched to a gene: 13. For the CDR3, the DNA is TGTGCCAGCACGTACGCGACAGGGGGAGGGCCCACTGAAGCTTTCTTT. Translated, it gives CASTYATGGGPTEAFF.

This clonotype has a handful of counts. This chain uses TRBV30 with TRBJ2-2; tentatively, D is TRBD2 (6 bases). Trimming cost V 2 bases and J 5 bases, with 12 bases left between them. This CDR3 has 14 amino acids. Per germline, CDR1 GTSNPN and CDR2 SVGIG (reference sequence). CDR3 sequence: CAWSRGEWTGELFF. CDR3 bases: TGTGCCTGGAGTCGCGGGGAGTGGACCGGGGAGCTGTTTTTT.

The chain is built from TRBV5-5 and TRBJ1-4, with 8 bases fitting TRBD1. Germline V lookup: CDR1 SGHKS, CDR2 YYEKEE (reference sequence). The CDR3 spans 17 residues. The junction had 15 bases not matched to a gene; V was cut back by 4 bases and J by 7 bases. The CDR3 DNA follows: TGTGCCAGCAGCCAAGCCCCCCGGACAGGGTGGGGTGAAAAACTGTTTTTT. Translation gives CASSQAPRTGWGEKLFF.